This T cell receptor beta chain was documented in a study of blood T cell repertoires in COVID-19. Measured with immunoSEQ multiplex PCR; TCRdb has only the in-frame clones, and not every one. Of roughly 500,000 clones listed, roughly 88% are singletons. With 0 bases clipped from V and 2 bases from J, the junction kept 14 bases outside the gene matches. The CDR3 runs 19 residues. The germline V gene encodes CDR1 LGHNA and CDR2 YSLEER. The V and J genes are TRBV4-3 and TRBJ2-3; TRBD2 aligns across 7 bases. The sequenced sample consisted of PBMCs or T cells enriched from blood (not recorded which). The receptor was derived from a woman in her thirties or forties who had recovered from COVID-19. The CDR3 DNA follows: TGCGCCAGCAGCCAAGATGGAACCCCGCTAGCGGAGGACACAGATACGCAGTATTTT. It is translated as CASSQDGTPLAEDTDTQYF.